Presented here are 30 T cell receptor beta chains from one specimen sequenced in a study of shared clonotypes between healthy human individuals (dated by TCRdb to the early 2020s). CD8 naive samples consisted of CD45RO-negative cells that were positively selected for CCR7, yielding a CD45RA+CCR7+ population without TemRA cells. Libraries were constructed by the immunoSEQ multiplex PCR assay. The clones in this table, taken by TCRdb from immuneACCESS, are in-frame only. Not every clone is retained; where verified, under half of the shortfall comes from an unresolved V gene, and the cause of the rest is unknown. The sample data list about 2.1 million clones, and 90% to 95% of these were observed just once. More than 1.5% of the sample is held by the ten biggest clonotypes. The specimen was naive CD8+ T cells from PBMCs. The cell subset or site label for this specimen denotes: CD45RA+CCR7+. These receptors came from a young man in good health. Some clones in this sample may be carry-over from other donors' samples.

The V gene is TRBV21-1, the J gene TRBJ2-7; TRBD2 is the table's D call, not checked against the DNA. TRBV21-1 is listed as a pseudogene. This CDR3 contains 16 residues. CDR3 loop: CASSSGLAGTLGEQYF. The CDR3 nucleotides read TGTGCCAGCAGCAGCGGACTAGCGGGAACCCTCGGCGAGCAGTACTTC.

V usage is TRBV5-1 and J usage is TRBJ2-1, with D unresolved. CDR3 length: 16 amino acids. Trimming shortened V by 1 base and J by 5 bases, and 16 bases separated the two germline ends. The germline V gene has CDR1 SGHRS and CDR2 YFSETQ. The CDR3 spells CASSLQGRTPNNEQFF. In nucleotides, the CDR3 is TGCGCCAGCAGCTTGCAAGGTAGGACCCCCAACAATGAGCAGTTCTTC.

The J gene is TRBJ2-7, the V gene TRBV6-5; D may be TRBD1 or TRBD2 (5 bases each). The germline CDR1 and CDR2 sequences are MNHEY and SVGAGI. This CDR3 has 16 amino acids. V shed 4 bases and J shed 0 bases, with 16 bases lying between them. CDR3 DNA sequence: TGTGCCAGCAGTTCCCCCGGGACCTCCGGCTCCTACGAGCAGTACTTC. It codes for CASSSPGTSGSYEQYF.

The rearrangement joins TRBV27 to TRBJ2-7; 7 bases fit TRBD1. Trimming at V came to 3 bases and at J to 0 bases, leaving 5 bases not matched to a gene. Germline lookup yields CDR1 MNHEY and CDR2 SMNVEV (reference sequence). This CDR3 has 15 residues. CDR3 residues: CASSFGTESSYEQYF. CDR3 DNA sequence: TGTGCCAGCAGTTTCGGGACAGAGAGCTCCTACGAGCAGTACTTC.

This clone was recorded only once. This chain links TRBV6-5 with TRBJ1-6; no reliable D call. This CDR3 comprises 15 residues. Germline V gives CDR1 MNHEY, CDR2 SVGAGI. V gave up 4 bases and J gave up 0 bases, with 7 bases separating them. CDR3 nucleotide sequence: TGTGCCAGCAGTTCCCTGAGCTCCTATAATTCACCCCTCCACTTT. This codes for CASSSLSSYNSPLHF.

This clone was picked up one time. V is TRBV7-9 and J is TRBJ2-5; D perhaps matches TRBD2 (6 bases). The CDR3 extends over 16 amino acids. Germline V gene lookup returns CDR1 SEHNR and CDR2 FQNEAQ (reference sequence). The germline V and J ends were trimmed by 5 bases and 1 base, with 17 bases remaining between them. The CDR3 loop is CASSPFSGGFQETQYF. The CDR3 nucleotides read TGTGCCAGCAGCCCTTTTAGCGGAGGGTTCCAAGAGACCCAGTACTTC. The entire variable domain, with the rest obtained from reference TRBV7-9 and TRBJ2-5, is as follows: DTGVSQNPRHKITKRGQNVTFRCDPISEHNRLYWYRQTLGQGPEFLTYFQNEAQLEKSRLLSDRFSAERPKGSFSTLEIQRTEQGDSAMYLCASSPFSGGFQETQYFGPGTRLLVL.

This clone was seen only once. The CDR3: CASSTLEAIPSYEQYF. For the CDR3, the DNA is TGTGCCAGCAGCACCCTAGAGGCTATACCATCCTACGAGCAGTACTTC. The chain is built from TRBV5-4 and TRBJ2-7; D gene ambiguous. From germline, CDR1 is SGHNT and CDR2 YYREEE (reference sequence). The V gene lost 4 bases and the J gene lost 1 base, with 18 bases spanning the gap. This CDR3 is 16 amino acids long.

This clone came up a few times. The chain combines TRBV19 with TRBJ1-5; possible D gene TRBD1, 6 bases. With 7 bases removed from V and 3 bases from J, the gap between germline ends came to 10 bases. The germline V gene has CDR1 LNHDA and CDR2 SQIVND (reference sequence). CDR3 length: 13 amino acids. The CDR3 here is CASIGDNNQPQHF. The CDR3 DNA sequence: TGTGCCAGTATCGGGGACAACAATCAGCCCCAGCATTTT.

The chain combines TRBV13 with TRBJ2-7; tentative D call: TRBD1 (6 bases). The CDR3 is 16 amino acids. Germline V gene lookup returns CDR1 PRHDT and CDR2 FYEKMQ (reference sequence). Trimming shortened V by 5 bases and J by 5 bases, and 22 bases separated the two germline ends. The CDR3 DNA is TGTGCCAGCAGCGGTCGGACAGTTTTTCCGGCCAACGAGCAGTACTTC. Residues: CASSGRTVFPANEQYF.

This clone was seen once. Other DNA sequences of this sample code for an identical CDR3. This chain uses TRBV27 with TRBJ2-1; 11 bases match TRBD1. V dropped 5 bases and J dropped 5; count of bases not matched to a gene: 5. This CDR3 is built from 15 residues. Germline CDR1 and CDR2: MNHEY and SMNVEV (reference sequence). In nucleotides, the CDR3 is TGTGCCAGCAGTCTCGGGACAGGGGGAAACAATGAGCAGTTCTTC. This gives the protein CASSLGTGGNNEQFF.

The rearrangement uses TRBV11-2 and TRBJ2-7; D possibly uses TRBD1 or TRBD2 (5 bases each). The V end was cut by 6 bases, the J end by 4 bases, with 16 bases between. Germline assignment: CDR1 SGHAT and CDR2 FQNNGV. The CDR3 length is 14 residues. The CDR3 nucleotides are TGTGCCAGCAGTAACCCGGGACCTCCTTACGAGCAGTACTTC. This gives the protein CASSNPGPPYEQYF. The complete variable domain, with remaining parts taken from reference TRBV11-2 and TRBJ2-7, reads EAGVAQSPRYKIIEKRQSVAFWCNPISGHATLYWYQQILGQGPKLLIQFQNNGVVDDSQLPKDRFSAERLKGVDSTLKIQPAKLEDSAVYLCASSNPGPPYEQYFGPGTRLTVT.

CDR3 in amino acids: CASSPPFGAEAFF. The CDR3 bases are TGTGCCAGCAGTCCCCCGTTCGGGGCTGAAGCTTTCTTT. J is TRBJ1-1 and V is TRBV27, with D uncertain. The CDR3 spans 13 residues. CDR1 is MNHEY and CDR2 is SMNVEV in the germline V gene (reference sequence). Trimming removed 5 bases at V and 6 bases at J, with 13 bases between.

The chain has TRBV11-2 and TRBJ2-2, with D maybe TRBD1 (5 bases). The CDR3 length is 15 residues. Germline V CDR1 and CDR2: SGHAT, FQNNGV. Trimming took off 7 bases at V and 1 base at J, with 13 bases between the two ends. The CDR3 here is CASTTRQGNTGELFF. Written as DNA, the CDR3 is TGTGCCAGCACTACCCGCCAGGGGAACACCGGGGAGCTGTTTTTT.

The V and J genes are TRBV27 and TRBJ2-7; TRBD1 aligns across 7 bases. Germline trimming cut 4 bases from V and 0 bases from J; bases unmatched to any gene: 9. This CDR3 has 16 amino acids. Germline V gene lookup returns CDR1 MNHEY and CDR2 SMNVEV (reference sequence). The CDR3 nucleotides are TGTGCCAGCAGTTGGGGTAGGGGGACAGACTCCTACGAGCAGTACTTC. Translation gives CASSWGRGTDSYEQYF.

The chain uses TRBV2 and TRBJ1-5; a weak D match, TRBD1 (5 bases). Trimming removed 2 bases from V and 6 bases from J, with 20 bases in between. This CDR3 is 17 amino acids long. CDR1 and CDR2 from the germline V gene are SNHLY and FYNNEI. CDR3 sequence: CASSELQGPPSGQPQHF. The CDR3 coding sequence is TGTGCCAGCAGTGAACTTCAGGGCCCGCCCTCGGGTCAGCCCCAGCATTTT.

V usage is TRBV27 and J usage is TRBJ1-1; TRBD1 agrees at 10 bases. The J segment lost 3 bases and the V segment lost 5 bases, leaving 9 bases of the junction unmatched. This CDR3 spans 16 amino acids. Germline CDR1 reads MNHEY; CDR2 reads SMNVEV (reference sequence). The CDR3 is CASSPILGTGDTEAFF. The CDR3 region has the DNA TGTGCCAGCAGTCCGATATTAGGGACAGGGGACACTGAAGCTTTCTTT.

The chain carries TRBV2 and TRBJ1-5; 8 bases are a match to TRBD1. The CDR3 is made up of 19 amino acids. With V trimmed by 4 bases and J by 0 bases, 14 bases remained unmatched. Per the germline V gene, CDR1 is SNHLY and CDR2 is FYNNEI. The CDR3 loop is CASSVKEETGDYSNQPQHF. CDR3 DNA sequence: TGTGCCAGCAGTGTGAAGGAGGAGACAGGGGACTATAGCAATCAGCCCCAGCATTTT.

The J gene is TRBJ2-1, the V gene TRBV18; D uncertain. The CDR3 is 12 residues long. Trimming removed 4 bases from V and 4 bases from J, with 5 bases in between. The germline V gene encodes CDR1 KGHSH and CDR2 LQKENI. This CDR3 reads CASSQGYNEQFF. The CDR3 DNA follows: TGTGCCAGCTCACAAGGGTACAATGAGCAGTTCTTC.

This chain links TRBV19 with TRBJ2-1, with 10 positions matching TRBD1. V dropped 5 bases and J dropped 8; count of bases not matched to a gene: 9. CDR3 length: 15 residues. Germline V gives CDR1 LNHDA, CDR2 SQIVND (reference sequence). The CDR3 region is CASSATGGPLHEQFF. CDR3 in DNA: TGTGCCAGTAGTGCGACAGGGGGCCCTCTCCATGAGCAGTTCTTC.

The genes are TRBV4-3 and TRBJ1-6; no clear D gene. The germline V gene encodes CDR1 LGHNA and CDR2 YSLEER. The CDR3 has 15 residues. The V and J ends lost 0 bases and 13 bases respectively, with 16 bases between them. The CDR3 DNA reads TGCGCCAGCAGCCAAGATCGCTCGCCGCCGCCGCCCCTCCACTTT. Residues: CASSQDRSPPPPLHF.

The chain has TRBV12-5 and TRBJ1-2; no reliable D call. Germline lookup yields CDR1 LGHNT and CDR2 FRNRAP. The CDR3 runs to 14 residues. Trimming pared 7 bases from V and 0 bases from J, leaving 12 bases between. The CDR3: CASVDSFANYGYTF. The CDR3, as DNA: TGTGCTAGTGTCGACTCGTTCGCTAACTATGGCTACACCTTC.

The CDR3 here is CASSQCGWALAQKVFTEAFF. The CDR3 DNA is TGCGCCAGCAGTCAATGTGGGTGGGCTTTAGCCCAGAAAGTTTTCACTGAAGCTTTCTTT. This rearrangement joins TRBV23-1 to TRBJ1-1; D not certain. TRBV23-1 is flagged as an ORF with uncertain function. The CDR3 is 20 residues long. Trimming removed 1 base at V and 4 bases at J, with 28 bases between.

The CDR3: CASSRRTGRVTEAFF. In DNA form, the CDR3 reads TGTGCCAGCAGCAGAAGGACAGGGAGGGTTACTGAAGCTTTCTTT. This rearrangement joins TRBV11-1 to TRBJ1-1; 8 bases align to TRBD1. Losses at the gene ends were 5 bases for V and 5 bases for J; bases not matched to a gene: 10. The CDR3 runs to 15 residues. Germline CDR1 reads SGHAT; CDR2 reads FQDESV (reference sequence).

The CDR3 here is CASSSGQGGNEQYF. DNA of the CDR3: TGTGCCAGCAGCTCGGGACAGGGGGGGAACGAGCAGTACTTC. The chain couples TRBV7-9 to TRBJ2-7, with 11 bases fitting TRBD1. Germline lookup yields CDR1 SEHNR and CDR2 FQNEAQ (reference sequence). The CDR3 is 14 residues long. The V and J ends lost 4 bases and 5 bases, in that order; junction bases with no gene match: 4.

The chain recombines TRBV2 with TRBJ2-4, with D tentatively TRBD2 (6 bases). Germline V gene lookup returns CDR1 SNHLY and CDR2 FYNNEI. The CDR3 totals 17 residues. V lost 6 bases to trimming and J lost 1 base, with 19 bases between them. The CDR3 DNA is TGTGCCAGCAGGGGGCGATTAGGCCGGGAGGCCAAAAACATTCAGTACTTC. Translating gives CASRGRLGREAKNIQYF.

The gene calls are TRBV15 and TRBJ2-7; D uncertain. CDR3 length: 16 amino acids. V lost 0 bases, J lost 3 bases, and 15 bases lay in between. Per the germline V gene, CDR1 is LNHNV and CDR2 is YYDKDF (reference sequence). In DNA form, the CDR3 reads TGTGCCACCAGCAGAGATCGGTTTGGGGTCCTCTACGAGCAGTACTTC. Its translation: CATSRDRFGVLYEQYF.

The chain is built from TRBV7-9 and TRBJ1-2; no firm D call. CDR3 size: 12 residues. Trimming took 8 bases from V and 0 from J, leaving 7 bases between them. From germline, CDR1 is SEHNR and CDR2 FQNEAQ (reference sequence). In DNA, the CDR3 is TGTGCCAGCGCGGCCACTAACTATGGCTACACCTTC. Translation: CASAATNYGYTF.

The chain uses TRBV28 and TRBJ1-2; maybe TRBD1 (6 bases). This CDR3 is 16 amino acids long. The V gene's germline CDR1 is MDHEN and CDR2 SYDVKM. The V gene lost 2 bases and the J gene lost 4 bases, with 17 bases spanning the gap. The CDR3: CASSLIGQPAPYGYTF. CDR3 nucleotide sequence: TGTGCCAGCAGTTTAATTGGACAGCCGGCACCCTATGGCTACACCTTC.

The rearrangement uses TRBV11-2 and TRBJ2-5, with 9 positions matching TRBD2. The CDR3 is made up of 14 amino acids. The ends lost 1 base at V and 11 bases at J; junction bases unmatched: 8. Looked up from germline, CDR1 is SGHAT and CDR2 is FQNNGV. CDR3 nucleotides: TGTGCCAGCAGCTTAGGGTGGCGGGAGGGGTTTCAGTACTTC. This codes for CASSLGWREGFQYF.

The genes are TRBV5-4 and TRBJ1-5, with 10 nucleotides matching TRBD1. This CDR3 region has 13 residues. Losses at the gene ends were 4 bases for V and 6 bases for J; bases not matched to a gene: 1. CDR1 and CDR2 (germline): SGHNT, YYREEE (reference sequence). In nucleotides, the CDR3 is TGTGCCAGCAGCGACAGGGGGCTTCAGCCCCAGCATTTT. It encodes CASSDRGLQPQHF.